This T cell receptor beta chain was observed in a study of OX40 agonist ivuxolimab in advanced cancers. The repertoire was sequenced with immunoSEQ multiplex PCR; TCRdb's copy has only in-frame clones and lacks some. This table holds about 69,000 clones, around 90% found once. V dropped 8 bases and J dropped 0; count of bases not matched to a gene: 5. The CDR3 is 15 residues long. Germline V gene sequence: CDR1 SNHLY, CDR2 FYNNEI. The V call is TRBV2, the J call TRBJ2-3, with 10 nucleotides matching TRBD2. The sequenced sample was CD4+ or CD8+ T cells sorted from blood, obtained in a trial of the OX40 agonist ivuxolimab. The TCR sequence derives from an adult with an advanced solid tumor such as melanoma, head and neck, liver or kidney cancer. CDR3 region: CASLPGLASTDTQYF. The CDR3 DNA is TGTGCCAGCCTCCCGGGACTAGCGAGCACAGATACGCAGTATTTT. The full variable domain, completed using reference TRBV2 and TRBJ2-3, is EPEVTQTPSHQVTQMGQEVILRCVPISNHLYFYWYRQILGQKVEFLVSFYNNEISEKSEIFDDQFSVERPDGSNFTLKIRSTKLEDSAMYFCASLPGLASTDTQYFGPGTRLTVL.